Each of the 6 T cell receptor beta chains below was sequenced from the same sample in a study of blood T cell repertoires in COVID-19. The protocol was immunoSEQ multiplex PCR, while the TCRdb copy is restricted to in-frame clones and leaves out a portion. The data show about 120,000 clones, with 80% to 90% seen just once and 8% to 13% held by the top ten. Input material: peripheral blood. Receptors originate from a human donor in a cohort sampled during active COVID-19.

This clone has just one count. This sequence joins TRBV19 and TRBJ1-2, with TRBD1 matching 7 bases. This CDR3 spans 13 amino acids. V shed 5 bases, J shed 7 bases, and the junction held 7 bases outside the gene matches. Per the germline V gene, CDR1 is LNHDA and CDR2 is SQIVND (reference sequence). CDR3 sequence: CASSPDRSIGYTF. The CDR3 nucleotides read TGTGCCAGTAGTCCGGACAGGTCGATTGGCTACACCTTC.

This clone appeared a few times. This rearrangement joins TRBV5-6 to TRBJ2-7; D gene uncertain. The CDR3 runs 12 residues. V lost 4 bases and J lost 2, with 7 bases in between. The germline CDR1 and CDR2 sequences are SGHDT and YYEEEE. The CDR3 is CASSPNTYEQYF. DNA for the CDR3: TGTGCCAGCAGCCCAAACACCTACGAGCAGTACTTC.

This chain links TRBV28 with TRBJ2-7; 9 nucleotides match TRBD1. Trimming took 5 bases from V and 6 from J; bases not matched to a gene: 11. The CDR3 contains 15 residues. Germline values: CDR1 MDHEN, CDR2 SYDVKM. The CDR3 here is CASSPRTGVLSEQYF. CDR3 in DNA: TGTGCCAGCAGTCCGAGGACAGGGGTTTTAAGCGAGCAGTACTTC.

The CDR3 coding sequence is TGTGCCTGGAGAGAACAGGGGGCTAAGGACGAGCAGTACTTC. It specifies CAWREQGAKDEQYF. This chain links TRBV30 with TRBJ2-7; 9 bases line up with TRBD1. V shed 3 bases, J shed 5 bases, and the junction held 8 bases outside the gene matches. Germline loops: CDR1 GTSNPN, CDR2 SVGIG (reference sequence). The CDR3 is made up of 14 amino acids.

In its sample, this clone was seen once. The rearrangement links TRBV6-5 to TRBJ1-6; D is ambiguous. The germline gives CDR1 MNHEY, CDR2 SVGAGI. The CDR3 extends over 14 amino acids. V was cut by 0 bases and J by 9 bases, with 9 bases left in between. CDR3 in DNA: TGTGCCAGCAGTTACTCTAGTGGTAGTTCACCCCTCCACTTT. Its protein product is CASSYSSGSSPLHF.

The chain is built from TRBV5-1 and TRBJ2-1; 12 positions agree with TRBD1. CDR3 length: 16 residues. Germline V gene lookup returns CDR1 SGHRS and CDR2 YFSETQ. With V trimmed by 3 bases and J by 6 bases, 7 bases remained unmatched. DNA for the CDR3: TGCGCCAGCAGCTCGAGGGGACAGGGGGCCGGCAATGAGCAGTTCTTC. Residues: CASSSRGQGAGNEQFF.